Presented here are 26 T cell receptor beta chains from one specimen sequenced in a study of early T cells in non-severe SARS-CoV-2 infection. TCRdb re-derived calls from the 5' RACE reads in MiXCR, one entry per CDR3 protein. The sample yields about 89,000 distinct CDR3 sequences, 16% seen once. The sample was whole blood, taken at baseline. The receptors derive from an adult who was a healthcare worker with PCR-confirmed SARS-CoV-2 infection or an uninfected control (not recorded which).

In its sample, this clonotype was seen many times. The CDR3 DNA is TGTGCCAGCAGCGTTTCCGGGAATCAGGCCGGGGAGCTGTTTTTT. Protein: CASSVSGNQAGELFF. J is TRBJ2-2 and V is TRBV9; maybe TRBD2 (5 bases). This CDR3 region has 15 residues. CDR1 SGDLS and CDR2 YYNGEE come from the germline V gene. Deletions cut 2 bases from V and 6 bases from J, with 14 bases between.

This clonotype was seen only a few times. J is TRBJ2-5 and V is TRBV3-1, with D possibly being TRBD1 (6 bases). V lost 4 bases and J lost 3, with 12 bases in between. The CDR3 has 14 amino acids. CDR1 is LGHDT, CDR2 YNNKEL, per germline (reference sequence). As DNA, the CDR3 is TGTGCCAGCAGCCCCCAGGGGACCGAAGAGACCCAGTACTTC. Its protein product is CASSPQGTEETQYF.

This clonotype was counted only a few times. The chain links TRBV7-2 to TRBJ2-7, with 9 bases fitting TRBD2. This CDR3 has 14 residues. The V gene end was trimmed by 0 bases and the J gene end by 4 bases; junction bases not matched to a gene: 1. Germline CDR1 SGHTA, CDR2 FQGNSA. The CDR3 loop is CASSLAGLAYEQYF. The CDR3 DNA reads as TGTGCCAGCAGCTTAGCGGGACTAGCTTACGAGCAGTACTTC.

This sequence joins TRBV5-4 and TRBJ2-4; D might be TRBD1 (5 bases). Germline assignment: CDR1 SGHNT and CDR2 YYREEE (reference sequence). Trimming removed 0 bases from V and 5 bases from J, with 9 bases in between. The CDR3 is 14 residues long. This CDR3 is CASSLGGLENIQYF. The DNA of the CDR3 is TGTGCCAGCAGCTTGGGGGGCCTGGAAAACATTCAGTACTTC.

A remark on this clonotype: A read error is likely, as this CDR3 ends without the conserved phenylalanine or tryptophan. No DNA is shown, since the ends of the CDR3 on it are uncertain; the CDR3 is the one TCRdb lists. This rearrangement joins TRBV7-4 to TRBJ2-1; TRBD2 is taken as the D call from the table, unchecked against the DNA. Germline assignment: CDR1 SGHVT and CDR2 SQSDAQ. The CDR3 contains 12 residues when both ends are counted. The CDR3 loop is CASSRSGRGSAK.

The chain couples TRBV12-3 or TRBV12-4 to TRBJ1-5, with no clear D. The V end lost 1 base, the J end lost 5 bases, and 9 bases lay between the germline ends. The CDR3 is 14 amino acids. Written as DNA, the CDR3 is TGTGCCAGCAGTTTAGACTCAAGAGATCAGCCCCAGCATTTT. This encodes CASSLDSRDQPQHF.

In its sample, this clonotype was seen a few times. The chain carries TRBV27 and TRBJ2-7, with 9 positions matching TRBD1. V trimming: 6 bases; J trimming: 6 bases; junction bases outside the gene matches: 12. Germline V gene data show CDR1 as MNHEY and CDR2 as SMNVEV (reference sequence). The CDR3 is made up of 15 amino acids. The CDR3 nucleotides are TGTGCCAGCAGCCCCGCCGGGACAGGGCTAAGCGAGCAGTACTTC. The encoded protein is CASSPAGTGLSEQYF.

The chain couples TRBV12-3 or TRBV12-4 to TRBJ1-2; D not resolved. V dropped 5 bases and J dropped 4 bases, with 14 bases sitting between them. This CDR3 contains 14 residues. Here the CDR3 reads CASSTRTVVYGYTF. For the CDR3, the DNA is TGTGCCAGCAGTACCCGGACCGTCGTCTATGGCTACACCTTC.

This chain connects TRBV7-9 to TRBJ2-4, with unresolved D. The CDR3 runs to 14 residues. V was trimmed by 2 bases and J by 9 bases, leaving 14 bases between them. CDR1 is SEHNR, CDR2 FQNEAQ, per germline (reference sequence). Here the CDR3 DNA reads TGTGCCAGCAGCTTACGCTCCGATGGTGGCATTCAGTACTTC. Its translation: CASSLRSDGGIQYF.

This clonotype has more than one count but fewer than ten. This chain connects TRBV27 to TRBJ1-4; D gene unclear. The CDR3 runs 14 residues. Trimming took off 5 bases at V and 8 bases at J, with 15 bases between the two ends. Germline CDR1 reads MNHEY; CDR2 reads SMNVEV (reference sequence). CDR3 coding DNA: TGTGCCAGCAGTAGGGAGCCCCAGATGGAAAAACTGTTTTTT. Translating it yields CASSREPQMEKLFF.

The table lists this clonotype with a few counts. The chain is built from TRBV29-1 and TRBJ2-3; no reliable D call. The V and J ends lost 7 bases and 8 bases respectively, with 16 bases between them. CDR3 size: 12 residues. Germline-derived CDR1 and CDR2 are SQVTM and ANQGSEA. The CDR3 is CSAQGVGVTQYF. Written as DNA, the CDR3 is TGCAGCGCCCAAGGAGTCGGTGTTACGCAGTATTTT.

CDR3 DNA: TGTGCCATCAGGTCTAGCGGGAGTCTGCAGTTCGGGGAGCTGTTTTTT. This gives the protein CAIRSSGSLQFGELFF. V is TRBV10-3 and J is TRBJ2-2, with 10 nucleotides matching TRBD2. The CDR3 covers 16 residues. J was trimmed by 7 bases and V by 6 bases; bases with no gene match: 11. Germline-derived CDR1 and CDR2 are ENHRY and SYGVKD.

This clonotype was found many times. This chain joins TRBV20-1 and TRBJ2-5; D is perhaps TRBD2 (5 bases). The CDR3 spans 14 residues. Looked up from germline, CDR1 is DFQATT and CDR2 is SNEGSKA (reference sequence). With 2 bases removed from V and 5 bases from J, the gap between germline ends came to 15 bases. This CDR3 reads CSARFQTIMETQYF. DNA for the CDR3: TGCAGTGCTAGATTCCAGACTATAATGGAGACCCAGTACTTC.

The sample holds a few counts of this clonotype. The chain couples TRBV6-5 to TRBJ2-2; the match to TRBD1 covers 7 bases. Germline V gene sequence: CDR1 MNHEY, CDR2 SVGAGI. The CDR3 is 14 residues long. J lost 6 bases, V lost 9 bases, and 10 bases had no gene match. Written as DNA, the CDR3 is TGTGCCAGGGAAGGACAGGCACGGCCCGGGGAGCTGTTTTTT. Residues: CAREGQARPGELFF.

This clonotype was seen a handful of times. The CDR3 region has the DNA TGTGCCAGCAGCCCAGGCTTGGCGGGGACCTACGAGCAGTACTTC. Its protein product is CASSPGLAGTYEQYF. The chain has TRBV3-1 and TRBJ2-7; a possible D gene is TRBD2 (6 bases). Germline CDR1 is LGHDT and CDR2 is YNNKEL (reference sequence). Trimming took off 4 bases at V and 2 bases at J, with 15 bases between the two ends. This CDR3 has 15 residues.

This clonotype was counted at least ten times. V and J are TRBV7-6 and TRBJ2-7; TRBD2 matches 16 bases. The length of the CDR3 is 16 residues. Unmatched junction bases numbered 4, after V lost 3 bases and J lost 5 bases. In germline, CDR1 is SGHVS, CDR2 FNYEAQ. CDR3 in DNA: TGTGCCAGCAGCTTGGGACTAGCGGGGGGGTTTAACGAGCAGTACTTC. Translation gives CASSLGLAGGFNEQYF. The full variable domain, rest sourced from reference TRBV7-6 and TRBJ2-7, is GAGVSQSPRYKVTKRGQDVALRCDPISGHVSLYWYRQALGQGPEFLTYFNYEAQQDKSGLPNDRFSAERPEGSISTLTIQRTEQRDSAMYRCASSLGLAGGFNEQYFGPGTRLTVT.

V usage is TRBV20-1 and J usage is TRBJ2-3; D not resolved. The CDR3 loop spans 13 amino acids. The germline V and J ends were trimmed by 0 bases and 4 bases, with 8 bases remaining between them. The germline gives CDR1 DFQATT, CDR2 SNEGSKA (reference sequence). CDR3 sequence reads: CSARDLRADTQYF. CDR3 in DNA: TGCAGTGCTAGAGATCTGCGTGCAGATACGCAGTATTTT.

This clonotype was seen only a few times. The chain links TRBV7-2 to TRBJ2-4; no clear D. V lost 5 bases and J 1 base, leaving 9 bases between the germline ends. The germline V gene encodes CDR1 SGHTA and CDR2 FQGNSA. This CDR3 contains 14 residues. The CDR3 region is CASSDRVAKNIQYF. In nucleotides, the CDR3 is TGTGCCAGCAGCGATAGGGTCGCCAAAAACATTCAGTACTTC.

DNA for the CDR3: TGCAGTGCTAGAAAGTCGCCCTACAATGAGCAGTTCTTC. This encodes CSARKSPYNEQFF. V usage is TRBV20-1 and J usage is TRBJ2-1; D gene uncertain. The CDR3 runs 13 residues. Trimming stripped 2 bases from V and 2 bases from J, with 7 bases between. The germline CDR1 and CDR2 sequences are DFQATT and SNEGSKA (reference sequence).

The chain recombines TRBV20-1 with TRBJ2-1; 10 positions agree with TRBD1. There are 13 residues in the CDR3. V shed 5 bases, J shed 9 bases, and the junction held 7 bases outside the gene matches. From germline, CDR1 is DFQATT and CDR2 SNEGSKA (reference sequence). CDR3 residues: CSAPDRGISEQFF. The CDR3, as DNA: TGCAGTGCTCCGGACAGGGGGATTTCTGAGCAGTTCTTC.

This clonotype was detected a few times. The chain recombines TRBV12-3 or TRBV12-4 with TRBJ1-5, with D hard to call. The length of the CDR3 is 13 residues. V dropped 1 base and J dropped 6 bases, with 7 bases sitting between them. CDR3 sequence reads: CASSLGLGQPQHF. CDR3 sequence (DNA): TGTGCCAGCAGTTTAGGTCTGGGTCAGCCCCAGCATTTT.

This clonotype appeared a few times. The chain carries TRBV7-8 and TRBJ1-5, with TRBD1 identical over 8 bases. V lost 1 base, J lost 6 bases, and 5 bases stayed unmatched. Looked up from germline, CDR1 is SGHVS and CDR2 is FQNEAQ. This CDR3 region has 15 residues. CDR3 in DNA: TGTGCCAGCAGCTTAGTCGGACAGGGCGGTCAGCCCCAGCATTTT. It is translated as CASSLVGQGGQPQHF.

The CDR3 coding sequence is TGTGCCATCACAGGGGAGAGAAACACCGGGGAGCTGTTTTTT. Its translation: CAITGERNTGELFF. The V and J genes are TRBV28 and TRBJ2-2, with 7 bases identical to TRBD1. CDR3 length: 14 residues. CDR1 is MDHEN and CDR2 is SYDVKM in the germline V gene. The junction had 7 bases not matched to a gene; V was cut back by 10 bases and J by 2 bases.

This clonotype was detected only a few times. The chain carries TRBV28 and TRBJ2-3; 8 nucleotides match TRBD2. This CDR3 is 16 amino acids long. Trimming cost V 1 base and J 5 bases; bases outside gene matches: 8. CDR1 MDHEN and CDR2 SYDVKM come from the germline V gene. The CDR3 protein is CASSLSAGGALDTQYF. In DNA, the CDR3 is TGTGCCAGCAGTTTATCCGCCGGGGGGGCCTTAGATACGCAGTATTTT.

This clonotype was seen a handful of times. CDR3 loop: CASSFVAANEKLFF. CDR3 bases: TGTGCCAGCAGTTTCGTAGCGGCTAATGAAAAACTGTTTTTT. V and J are TRBV6-2 or TRBV6-3 and TRBJ1-4; D not certain. CDR3 size: 14 residues. Germline V gene sequence: CDR1 MNHEY, CDR2 SVGEGT. V gave up 4 bases and J gave up 3 bases, with 9 bases separating them.

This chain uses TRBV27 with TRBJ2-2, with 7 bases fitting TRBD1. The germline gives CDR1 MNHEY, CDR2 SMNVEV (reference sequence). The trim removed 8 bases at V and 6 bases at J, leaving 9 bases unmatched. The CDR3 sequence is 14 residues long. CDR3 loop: CASSSGQAPGELFF. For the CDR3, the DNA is TGTGCCAGCTCCTCAGGACAGGCGCCCGGGGAGCTGTTTTTT.